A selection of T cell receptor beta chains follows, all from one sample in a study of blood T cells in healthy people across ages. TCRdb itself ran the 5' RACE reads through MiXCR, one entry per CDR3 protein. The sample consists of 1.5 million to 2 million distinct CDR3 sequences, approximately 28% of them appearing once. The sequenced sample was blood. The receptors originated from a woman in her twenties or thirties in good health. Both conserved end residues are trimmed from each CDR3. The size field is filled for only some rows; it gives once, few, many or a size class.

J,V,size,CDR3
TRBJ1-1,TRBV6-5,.,ASSSLTNGGRIAF
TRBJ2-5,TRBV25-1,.,ASSRGGGVETQY
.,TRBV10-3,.,AISGLGRDPRNEQY
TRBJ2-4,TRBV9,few,VSDEQPEGQGADIQY
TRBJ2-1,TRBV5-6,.,ASSLPDTYNEQF
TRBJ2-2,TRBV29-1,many,SVESGTVTGELF
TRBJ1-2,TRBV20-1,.,SAKRGPDRTNYGYT
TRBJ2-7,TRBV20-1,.,SASPGTSGRVYEQY
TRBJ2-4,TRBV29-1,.,SASAGVNNEQY
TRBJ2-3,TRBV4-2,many,ASSQGTGSDTQY
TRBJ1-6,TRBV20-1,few,SARDPTGLSNSPLH
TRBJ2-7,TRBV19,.,ASSKGQGASEQY
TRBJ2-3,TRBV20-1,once,SARDGATDTQY
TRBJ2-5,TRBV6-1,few,ASSDQGIEETQY
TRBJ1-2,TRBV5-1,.,ASSPGERPGYGYT
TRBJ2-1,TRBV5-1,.,ASSPRASGGAGNEQF
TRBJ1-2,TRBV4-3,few,ASSQAGTSGYT
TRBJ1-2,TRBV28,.,ASKVEGTGYT
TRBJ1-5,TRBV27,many,ASRRDSYSNQPQH
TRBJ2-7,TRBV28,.,ASSSERGRSH
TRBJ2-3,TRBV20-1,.,SARSLAGSTDTQY
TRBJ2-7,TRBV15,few,ATSRVLQGKGEQY
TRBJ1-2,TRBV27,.,ASSAIPGQGALYGYT
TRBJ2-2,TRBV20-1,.,SASSLNTGELF